This entry features one TCR beta chain sequence. In this sample, this clone turned up once. What this receptor recognizes is not known. Base qualities are not at hand, and no much larger clone is one base apart. The CDR3 regions of human TCRbeta chains were subjected to immunosequencing. The authors processed their data as follows. TCRs in the repertoires were compared against a reference library of SARS-CoV-2-specific TCRs that had been generated with the MIRA antigen-specificity platform. Breadth was defined as the fraction of unique TCRs that were SARS-CoV-2-associated. Depth was defined as the fraction of total T cells that were SARS-CoV-2-associated. Each spike-specific TCR was assigned to its reactive spike region and to a CD4 or CD8 class using the MIRA data. Log10-transformed breadth and depth values were compared by one-way ANOVA with Sidak's multiple comparisons tests. TCRdb limited this immuneACCESS table to in-frame rearrangements with V and J called. A share of clones is missing; checked studies link under half to unresolved V genes, and the rest is unexplained. From that table come the V and J calls and clone size; the DNA was used to work out D and trimming. This sample has 99,000 or so clones in its table, and about 90% of those were observed once. The ten largest make up around 3.2% of the sample.

The time point label on this specimen signifies: baseline before first vaccination. Vaccinee samples were obtained from the UK trials COV001 and COV002, which included a single-blind randomized controlled phase 2/3 trial of AZD1222 (ChAdOx1 nCoV-19) in healthy adults. Trial participant PBMC samples were collected at day 0 and day 28 after the second dose for TCRbeta chain sequencing. Measured from the cysteine to the phenylalanine, the CDR3 is 15 residues long. Only the CDR3 portion is preserved as DNA: 45 bases, with reading frame beginning at the first base. The CDR1 and CDR2 encoded by the germline V gene are MNHEY and SVGAGI. Clipping removes 2 bases from V and 6 bases from J, with 3 as the unmatched junction base count. These data belong to a study of T cell responses to AZD1222 COVID-19 vaccine (dated by TCRdb to 2020 to 2022). Study-wide context: AZD1222 recipients with second doses at about 4 weeks or about 12 weeks were pooled, because spike-specific TCR depth and breadth did not differ between schedules. TCR sequencing was performed for 230 to 250 trial participants, of whom about 200 were given two doses of AZD1222 and some 26 were given two doses of MenACWY control vaccine. Enrollment into the trials was organized by age into subgroups of 18-55, 56-69 and 70-plus years, and those subgroups contained roughly 150, 30 and 60 TCR-sequenced participants, respectively. General findings and caveats noted by the study authors: Epitopes outside the regions mutated in the B.1.351 and B.1.1.7 variants were reportedly recognized by nearly half of the unique spike-specific TCRs. The 56-69-year group was small, and its depth increase did not reach significance, likely because of low power. The vaccine-associated CD4 TCRs covered the entire spike protein, and the dominant responses fell in regions 160-218 and 743-854. Only six or seven AZD1222 recipients were SARS-CoV-2 seropositive at baseline, limiting conclusions about previously exposed vaccinees. No day 14 peak-response samples were available, so repertoires were characterized only after the peak T cell response. Spike-specific TCR breadth and depth rose significantly after two AZD1222 doses compared with day 0 and with MenACWY recipients. Participants were mostly white British, with more females than males. The authors suggested clonal diversity may have been underestimated.

This TCR was recovered from an adult in good health. The sequenced sample was peripheral blood, obtained on day 0 of AZD1222 vaccination. The rearrangement combines TRBV6-5 with TRBJ2-1; a stretch of 11 junction bases matches TRBD2. The DNA reads TGTGCCAGCAGTTACGGACTAGCGGGTTTCAATGAGCAGTTCTTC. It translates to CASSYGLAGFNEQFF.